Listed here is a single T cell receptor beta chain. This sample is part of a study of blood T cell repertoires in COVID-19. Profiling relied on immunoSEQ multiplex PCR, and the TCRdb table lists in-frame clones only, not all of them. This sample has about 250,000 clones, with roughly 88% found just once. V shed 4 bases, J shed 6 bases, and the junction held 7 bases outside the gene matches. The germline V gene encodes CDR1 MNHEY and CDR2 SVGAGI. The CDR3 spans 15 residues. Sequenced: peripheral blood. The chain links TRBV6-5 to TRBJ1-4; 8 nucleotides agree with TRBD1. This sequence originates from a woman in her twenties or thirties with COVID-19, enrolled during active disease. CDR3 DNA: TGTGCCAGCAGTTTCGGGGCCAGGGGGCATGAAAAACTGTTTTTT. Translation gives CASSFGARGHEKLFF.